This T cell receptor beta chain derives from a study of shared clonotypes between healthy human individuals. Across the whole study: The donor group consisted of two women and a few men, aged 18 to 49.

In regard to this clone: Its matching antigen is unknown.

CDR3 length equals 16 residues. Trimming cost V 2 bases and J 4 bases; bases outside gene matches: 4. Germline loops: CDR1 MNHEY, CDR2 SVGAGI. Sequencing was performed with immunoSEQ multiplex PCR; in TCRdb, only in-frame clones are kept and a portion is missing. This table has about 1.4 million clones, roughly 96% appearing once. Study outcomes and limitations: Shared clonotypes: about 5% naive CD4, about 4% naive CD8, about 2.2% memory CD4, under 0.5% memory CD8. Among donors, sharing of clonotypes was expected to be affected by sequencing depth.

CD4+ cells were split into CD45RA+ naive and CD45RA-negative memory subsets. This rearrangement joins TRBV6-5 to TRBJ2-3; 12 bases are shared with TRBD2. The sequence was collected from a man younger than 40 in good health. The sequenced material came from naive CD4+ T cells sorted from blood. Noted subset: CD45RA+ positively selected. The DNA of the CDR3 is TGTGCCAGCAGTTACGCGACTAGCGGGAGCCCAGATACGCAGTATTTT. This translates into CASSYATSGSPDTQYF.